The rows below give T cell receptor beta chains drawn from one sample of a study of monozygotic twins with inflammatory bowel disease. TCRdb reprocessed the 5' RACE reads and reports one entry per CDR3 protein, with no DNA. The sample holds about 210,000 distinct CDR3 sequences. Sequencing input: blood. Every receptor here comes from a human donor with ulcerative colitis or Crohn's disease, or a healthy co-twin of an affected twin (not recorded which). Each CDR3 is given with its conserved first and last residue.

TRBJ1-5 | TRBV21-1 | CASVQSSSNQPQHF
TRBJ1-5 | TRBV6-1 | CASSERVHGAQPQHF
TRBJ2-7 | TRBV15 | CATSRDHGQGISYEQYF
TRBJ1-1 | TRBV7-2 | CASSWQGFEAFF
TRBJ1-5 | TRBV20-1 | CSAFTPTGKMAQPQHF
TRBJ2-1 | TRBV20-1 | CSASPLSGETRGQFF
TRBJ1-2 | TRBV7-2 | CASSRGPNYGYTF
TRBJ2-2 | TRBV7-6 | CASSLREGYPSANTGELFF
TRBJ2-3 | TRBV3-1 | CASSQGITGGLQGTQYF
TRBJ2-7 | TRBV20-1 | CSARGYRDYEQYF
TRBJ2-5 | TRBV12-3/TRBV12-4 | CASSLGGHQETQYF
TRBJ2-3 | TRBV7-3 | CASARGEGNTDTQYF
TRBJ1-5 | TRBV12-3/TRBV12-4 | CASRPDAAQPQHF
TRBJ1-1 | TRBV18 | CASSRADGALPWVAFF
TRBJ1-5 | TRBV15 | CATSRDQFQPQHF
TRBJ1-5 | TRBV20-1 | CSAYRGGGNQPQHF
TRBJ1-1 | TRBV7-9 | CASRTVNTEAFF
TRBJ2-3 | TRBV5-6 | CASSPTSVRTTDTQYF
TRBJ2-7 | TRBV4-1 | CASSRTGTGPYEQYF
TRBJ2-5 | TRBV5-6 | CASSLDGTQETQYF
TRBJ1-3 | TRBV7-8 | CASSLTVIGGNTIYF
TRBJ2-5 | TRBV19 | CASSQGQHKETQYF
TRBJ2-5 | TRBV12-3/TRBV12-4 | CASSLRIETQYF
TRBJ2-2 | TRBV7-3 | CASSAGTGPGELFF
TRBJ1-4 | TRBV12-3/TRBV12-4 | CAIDTGKANEKLFF
TRBJ2-5 | TRBV20-1 | CSARLALGVEIQYF
TRBJ1-1 | TRBV3-1 | CASSQREGNTEAFF
TRBJ1-1 | TRBV18 | CANSRADGALPWVAFF
TRBJ2-7 | TRBV20-1 | CSARGDGIYEQYF
TRBJ2-3 | TRBV5-1 | CASSIGQGNTDTQYF
TRBJ2-7 | TRBV12-3/TRBV12-4 | CASSISGTGGYEQYF
TRBJ2-1 | TRBV12-3/TRBV12-4 | CASSSHSLSSYNEQFF
TRBJ1-3 | TRBV7-8 | CASSSRRFSGNTIYF
TRBJ1-2 | TRBV12-3/TRBV12-4 | CASKPPEDGGYGYTF
TRBJ2-6 | TRBV12-3/TRBV12-4 | CASSSGQLSGANVLTF
TRBJ2-5 | TRBV7-6 | CASSLGAVTGKSETQYF
TRBJ1-1 | TRBV9 | CASSVGGGWTEAFF
TRBJ1-4 | TRBV5-1 | CASSLGGSPGGKLFF
TRBJ2-7 | TRBV4-1 | CASSQPGQGSYEQYF
TRBJ2-2 | TRBV9 | CASSVGPTNTGELFF
TRBJ2-7 | TRBV5-1 | CASAPGTGYYEQYF
TRBJ2-5 | TRBV7-7 | CASSLGDSPETQYF
TRBJ2-2 | TRBV6-5 | CASRLPNTGELFF
TRBJ2-1 | TRBV24-1 | CATGGASGPEQFF
TRBJ2-1 | TRBV7-9 | CASTPGQGDNEQFF
TRBJ1-1 | TRBV6-5 | CASSYSGEAFF
TRBJ1-4 | TRBV3-1 | CASSQYDGTNEKLFF
TRBJ2-5 | TRBV5-6 | CASSPDRLGTQYF
TRBJ1-2 | TRBV7-9 | CASSLVGTPYGYTF
TRBJ1-6 | TRBV5-1 | CASSFSRVNSPLHF
TRBJ2-1 | TRBV6-5 | CASSYSKRREQFF
TRBJ1-4 | TRBV27 | CASSELRTGSLSEKLFF
TRBJ2-3 | TRBV5-1 | CASSWARITDTQYF
TRBJ2-1 | TRBV24-1 | CATSDAQGANEQFF
TRBJ2-7 | TRBV28 | CASRPESWSSYEQYF
TRBJ1-5 | TRBV18 | CASSPASRSVNQPQHF
TRBJ2-5 | TRBV5-1 | CASSTQVQETQYF
TRBJ2-5 | TRBV21-1 | CASSKIAAGAQETQYF
TRBJ1-1 | TRBV29-1 | CSVRDDGNTEAFF
TRBJ2-3 | TRBV12-3/TRBV12-4 | CASSFSSGFTDTQYF